What follows is one T cell receptor beta chain and its context. Its antigen is not identified. The data derive from a study of shared clonotypes between healthy human individuals. Whole-study results and caveats: Across a handful of donors, naive CD4 shared about 5%, naive CD8 under 4%, memory CD4 2% to 2.5%, memory CD8 about 0.4%.

CDR1 is MGHRA, CDR2 YSYEKL, per germline. The CDR3 totals 12 residues. Trimming took off 4 bases at V and 4 bases at J, with 5 bases between the two ends. Every one of the donors was a Caucasian adult that lived in Nashville, Tennessee. CD4+ cells yielded CD45RA+ naive and CD45RA-negative memory subsets. Data came from immunoSEQ multiplex PCR; TCRdb stores just in-frame clones and leaves some out. Found here are 950,000 to 1,300,000 clones, roughly 75% of them singletons; the top ten hold about 1.5%. The source material was memory CD4+ T cells sorted from blood. The subset is: CD45RA-negative fraction. The TCR originated in a man between 18 and 29 years old in good health. The chain has TRBV4-1 and TRBJ1-3; D not resolved. CDR3 sequence: CASSLAGNTIYF. As DNA, the CDR3 is TGCGCCAGCAGCCTCGCCGGAAACACCATATATTTT.